Listed below are T cell receptor beta chains from one sample, sequenced in a study of blood T cell repertoires in COVID-19. Method: immunoSEQ multiplex PCR; TCRdb's copy keeps in-frame clones and lacks some. This sample has 40,000 to 55,000 clones; about 89% occur once, and the top ten carry around 2.2%. Sequencing input: peripheral blood. All receptors come from a human donor in a cohort sampled during active COVID-19. Both conserved end residues are part of each CDR3. Clone size, where shown, is once, few, many, or a class for clones that have expanded.

cdr3_aa: CASSRTGDPPPQYF; clone_size: NA; j_call: TRBJ2-7; v_call: TRBV7-9
cdr3_aa: CASSPLPTGGSYEQYF; clone_size: NA; j_call: TRBJ2-7; v_call: TRBV5-6
cdr3_aa: CAISRQGASNTGELFF; clone_size: once; j_call: TRBJ2-2; v_call: TRBV10-3
cdr3_aa: CASSLQGASAIPYEQYF; clone_size: once; j_call: TRBJ2-7; v_call: TRBV19
cdr3_aa: CASSFGRTTYEQYF; clone_size: NA; j_call: TRBJ2-7; v_call: TRBV7-2
cdr3_aa: CASSLRSTGITDTQYF; clone_size: NA; j_call: TRBJ2-3; v_call: TRBV5-4
cdr3_aa: CASSIDRVSGEKLFF; clone_size: few; j_call: TRBJ1-4; v_call: TRBV5-1
cdr3_aa: CASRKETVEQETQYF; clone_size: NA; j_call: TRBJ2-5; v_call: TRBV28
cdr3_aa: CASSQGPGGYNEQFF; clone_size: NA; j_call: TRBJ2-1; v_call: TRBV4-3
cdr3_aa: CASNLGQLYGYTF; clone_size: NA; j_call: TRBJ1-2; v_call: TRBV19
cdr3_aa: CASSELAGGQETQYF; clone_size: NA; j_call: TRBJ2-5; v_call: TRBV6-1
cdr3_aa: CASSLVYSSGNTIYF; clone_size: once; j_call: TRBJ1-3; v_call: TRBV5-5
cdr3_aa: CASSATFSYEQYF; clone_size: NA; j_call: TRBJ2-7; v_call: TRBV7-2
cdr3_aa: CASSLGLAGVNPPYNEQFF; clone_size: NA; j_call: TRBJ2-1; v_call: TRBV13
cdr3_aa: CASSPRSAGVTDTQYF; clone_size: once; j_call: TRBJ2-3; v_call: TRBV6-2/TRBV6-3
cdr3_aa: CASSLWKLAGGPGELFF; clone_size: NA; j_call: TRBJ2-2; v_call: TRBV28
cdr3_aa: CASSLGTSSYEQYF; clone_size: NA; j_call: TRBJ2-7; v_call: TRBV28
cdr3_aa: CASSDSQAEQYF; clone_size: NA; j_call: TRBJ2-7; v_call: TRBV6-2/TRBV6-3
cdr3_aa: CASSQTMTGVSNYGYTF; clone_size: NA; j_call: TRBJ1-2; v_call: TRBV4-3
cdr3_aa: CASSFRRDLYDEQFF; clone_size: NA; j_call: TRBJ2-1; v_call: TRBV11-2
cdr3_aa: CASSLDGQGGTDTQYF; clone_size: NA; j_call: TRBJ2-3; v_call: TRBV11-3
cdr3_aa: CAISGTAYFGELFF; clone_size: NA; j_call: TRBJ2-2; v_call: TRBV10-3
cdr3_aa: CASSQVGGGRMKEQYF; clone_size: NA; j_call: TRBJ2-7; v_call: TRBV4-2
cdr3_aa: CASSLGQMNTEAFF; clone_size: NA; j_call: TRBJ1-1; v_call: TRBV5-4
cdr3_aa: CASSLKQGPIQETQYF; clone_size: NA; j_call: TRBJ2-5; v_call: TRBV7-9
cdr3_aa: CASSQGLNTEAFF; clone_size: NA; j_call: TRBJ1-1; v_call: TRBV27
cdr3_aa: CASSPIGTDGGELFF; clone_size: NA; j_call: TRBJ2-2; v_call: TRBV18
cdr3_aa: CASSLLTSSYEQYF; clone_size: NA; j_call: TRBJ2-7; v_call: TRBV7-6
cdr3_aa: CATSDRQGLTPFRGYTF; clone_size: NA; j_call: TRBJ1-2; v_call: TRBV24-1
cdr3_aa: CASRAQETQYF; clone_size: NA; j_call: TRBJ2-5; v_call: TRBV2
cdr3_aa: CASSVASATTDYGYTF; clone_size: NA; j_call: TRBJ1-2; v_call: TRBV9
cdr3_aa: CASSLAGANNEQFF; clone_size: NA; j_call: TRBJ2-1; v_call: TRBV7-3
cdr3_aa: CASSVASGDEQFF; clone_size: NA; j_call: TRBJ2-1; v_call: TRBV9
cdr3_aa: CASSPRPQGIGETQYF; clone_size: NA; j_call: TRBJ2-5; v_call: TRBV27
cdr3_aa: CASSLTGAGSFTQYF; clone_size: NA; j_call: TRBJ2-3; v_call: TRBV7-3
cdr3_aa: CASSVAVNTGELFF; clone_size: once; j_call: TRBJ2-2; v_call: TRBV9
cdr3_aa: CSVERQYSGVNVLTF; clone_size: NA; j_call: TRBJ2-6; v_call: TRBV29-1
cdr3_aa: CASSSRQGNYGYTF; clone_size: NA; j_call: TRBJ1-2; v_call: TRBV6-6
cdr3_aa: CATSRSGGPSYEQYF; clone_size: NA; j_call: TRBJ2-7; v_call: TRBV15
cdr3_aa: CASSQDWGLAADTQYF; clone_size: NA; j_call: TRBJ2-3; v_call: TRBV4-1
cdr3_aa: CASNSQGGPGYEQYF; clone_size: NA; j_call: TRBJ2-7; v_call: TRBV3-1/TRBV3-2
cdr3_aa: CASSLSLTLASDHNEQFF; clone_size: NA; j_call: TRBJ2-1; v_call: TRBV28
cdr3_aa: CASSRDSGTDTQYF; clone_size: NA; j_call: TRBJ2-3; v_call: TRBV6-6
cdr3_aa: CASSLEWASNTEAFF; clone_size: NA; j_call: TRBJ1-1; v_call: TRBV11-3
cdr3_aa: CSVGSGGYTF; clone_size: NA; j_call: TRBJ1-2; v_call: TRBV29-1
cdr3_aa: CASRQTGGYSYGYTF; clone_size: NA; j_call: TRBJ1-2; v_call: TRBV28
cdr3_aa: CASSHLGRGTNNEQFF; clone_size: NA; j_call: TRBJ2-1; v_call: TRBV7-6
cdr3_aa: CASSQGPLGLRF; clone_size: NA; j_call: TRBJ2-3; v_call: TRBV4-1
cdr3_aa: CASSVAQGAQETQYF; clone_size: NA; j_call: TRBJ2-5; v_call: TRBV9